What follows are 9 T cell receptor beta chains derived from one specimen sequenced in a study of neurological immune-mediated disorders. MiXCR, applied by TCRdb to the 5' RACE reads, yields one record per CDR3 protein. The sample shows 40,000 or so distinct CDR3 sequences, about 3.3% of them seen only once. Time point of the sample: longitudinal time-point 1 (baseline). The sample comprised PBMCs. The receptors here all came from a woman aged 55-69 years with multiple sclerosis.

With regard to this clonotype: A single base separates this from a much larger clone, so it may be a read error. The chain recombines TRBV6-1 with TRBJ1-6; D gene ambiguous. CDR1 is MNHNS, CDR2 SASEGT, per germline. This CDR3 spans 13 amino acids. Trimming pared 4 bases from V and 4 bases from J, leaving 5 bases between. This CDR3 is CASSGKYNSPLHF. CDR3 sequence (DNA): TGTGCCAGCAGTGGCAAGTATAATTCACCCCTCCACTTT.

This clonotype appeared a few times. A much larger clone sits a single nucleotide away, making a read error possible. The conserved phenylalanine or tryptophan is not found at the CDR3 terminus, so this likely reflects a read error. The chain combines TRBV7-8 with TRBJ1-5; a weak D match, TRBD1 (5 bases). The CDR3 has 14 amino acids. Trimming stripped 5 bases from V and 4 bases from J, with 12 bases between. In germline, CDR1 is SGHVS, CDR2 FQNEAQ. The CDR3 here is CASSPGTLNQPQHI. The CDR3 region has the DNA TGTGCCAGCAGCCCAGGGACTTTAAATCAGCCCCAGCATATT.

This clonotype was detected many times. The V gene is TRBV12-3 or TRBV12-4, the J gene TRBJ2-7, with D unresolved. V lost 1 base and J 2 bases, leaving 6 bases between the germline ends. The CDR3 spans 13 residues. The CDR3 sequence: CASSLVATYEQYF. The CDR3, as DNA: TGTGCCAGCAGTTTAGTAGCAACCTACGAGCAGTACTTC.

Ten or more counts support this clonotype. The chain couples TRBV10-1 to TRBJ2-2, with a possible D match to TRBD2 (5 bases). CDR3 length: 15 amino acids. CDR1 and CDR2 from the germline V gene are WNHNN and SYGVQD (reference sequence). V was pared by 4 bases and J by 2 bases, with 11 bases between. CDR3 residues: CASSVDGVNTGELFF. CDR3 coding DNA: TGCGCCAGCAGTGTGGACGGGGTAAACACCGGGGAGCTGTTTTTT.

This clonotype showed up many times. The genes are TRBV6-5 and TRBJ1-1; 9 bases fit TRBD1. CDR3 length equals 16 residues. The J segment lost 5 bases and the V segment lost 7 bases, leaving 14 bases of the junction unmatched. The germline CDR1 and CDR2 sequences are MNHEY and SVGAGI. Written as DNA, the CDR3 is TGTGCCAGCAATCCCCTAGCCGGGACAGGGAAAACTGAAGCTTTCTTT. Its protein product is CASNPLAGTGKTEAFF.

This clonotype was detected many times. The V and J genes are TRBV20-1 and TRBJ2-7; 9 nucleotides agree with TRBD1. The CDR3 runs 16 residues. The ends lost 1 base at V and 3 bases at J; junction bases unmatched: 10. Germline CDR1 is DFQATT and CDR2 is SNEGSKA (reference sequence). The CDR3 region has the DNA TGCAGTGCTAGAGGTCCTTCCGGACAGGGGAACTACGAGCAGTACTTC. It specifies CSARGPSGQGNYEQYF.

This clonotype occurred many times. The CDR3 DNA is TGTGCCAGCAGCCCGTCAGGGACCGGGGAGCTGTTTTTT. Translation: CASSPSGTGELFF. The chain combines TRBV7-2 with TRBJ2-2; D is possibly TRBD1 (5 bases). The CDR3 sequence is 13 residues long. V was trimmed by 5 bases and J by 5 bases, leaving 9 bases between them. The germline V gene has CDR1 SGHTA and CDR2 FQGNSA.

This clonotype was counted ten times or more. The chain joins TRBV6-1 to TRBJ1-1; the D is unclear. V gave up 2 bases and J gave up 5 bases, with 12 bases separating them. This CDR3 region has 14 residues. Germline CDR1 reads MNHNS; CDR2 reads SASEGT. The CDR3 nucleotides read TGTGCCAGCAGTGAACGGGTGGCCTGGACTGAAGCTTTCTTT. It is translated as CASSERVAWTEAFF.

This clonotype was seen many times. V and J are TRBV7-6 and TRBJ2-3; TRBD1 matches 9 bases. Germline V lookup: CDR1 SGHVS, CDR2 FNYEAQ. The CDR3 loop spans 15 amino acids. The J segment lost 7 bases and the V segment lost 2 bases, leaving 7 bases of the junction unmatched. The CDR3 DNA follows: TGTGCCAGCAGCTTAACCGGGACAGGGTTATATACGCAGTATTTT. Translated, it gives CASSLTGTGLYTQYF.